The 16 T cell receptor beta chains presented below share a single source sample, sequenced in a study of Tregs in tolerant kidney transplant recipients. Profiled with immunoSEQ multiplex PCR; TCRdb holds only in-frame clones, not every one. The data hold approximately 93,000 clones, with 93% observed a single time. Sequenced material: CD4+ T cells from blood, taken before the transplant. The receptors shown here come from a human donor who received a combined kidney and bone marrow transplant.

The chain links TRBV7-6 to TRBJ2-5, with TRBD1 matching 8 bases. The CDR3 has 14 amino acids. Germline trimming cut 8 bases from V and 5 bases from J; bases unmatched to any gene: 10. Germline V gene data show CDR1 as SGHVS and CDR2 as FNYEAQ. DNA for the CDR3: TGTGCCAGCTCATGGCAGGGGGCGGCGGAGACCCAGTACTTC. Translating it yields CASSWQGAAETQYF.

The table lists this clone with a few counts. The chain is built from TRBV7-2 and TRBJ1-3; D is perhaps TRBD1 (6 bases). The germline CDR1 and CDR2 sequences are SGHTA and FQGNSA. Trimming shortened V by 3 bases and J by 4 bases, and 13 bases separated the two germline ends. This CDR3 spans 15 amino acids. CDR3 DNA: TGTGCCAGCAGCTTGCAGGGGCATCTAGGAAACACCATATATTTT. This sequence encodes CASSLQGHLGNTIYF.

The chain employs TRBV6-4 and TRBJ1-1; D is ambiguous. CDR1 and CDR2 (germline): MRHNA, SNTAGT. The germline V and J ends were trimmed by 0 bases and 3 bases, with 8 bases remaining between them. This CDR3 has 14 amino acids. The CDR3 DNA reads as TGTGCCAGCAGTGACTCCTGGCGGGACACTGAAGCTTTCTTT. This translates into CASSDSWRDTEAFF.

This chain links TRBV28 with TRBJ2-5; 10 bases line up with TRBD2. V lost 7 bases and J lost 4; bases outside the gene matches: 12. The CDR3 has 16 residues. Germline assignment: CDR1 MDHEN and CDR2 SYDVKM. CDR3 in amino acids: CASMPLGPSGGETQYF. Written as DNA, the CDR3 is TGTGCCAGCATGCCTCTGGGACCTAGCGGGGGAGAGACCCAGTACTTC.

This chain links TRBV18 with TRBJ2-7, with 7 bases that match TRBD2. This CDR3 has 15 residues. CDR1 KGHSH and CDR2 LQKENI come from the germline V gene. The ends lost 3 bases at V and 4 bases at J; junction bases unmatched: 9. CDR3 DNA sequence: TGTGCCAGCTCACCTCTCGGGGCTAGCGGTTACGAGCAGTACTTC. It translates to CASSPLGASGYEQYF.

This rearrangement joins TRBV7-9 to TRBJ2-6; TRBD1 agrees at 9 bases. The CDR3 has 18 amino acids. Per the germline V gene, CDR1 is SEHNR and CDR2 is FQNEAQ (reference sequence). J was trimmed by 0 bases and V by 8 bases; bases with no gene match: 11. CDR3 sequence: CASPRTGDQASGANVLTF. The CDR3 coding sequence is TGTGCCAGCCCTCGGACAGGGGATCAGGCCTCTGGGGCCAACGTCCTGACTTTC.

This clone was recorded only once. J is TRBJ2-7 and V is TRBV29-1; 9 nucleotides line up with TRBD2. The J segment lost 7 bases and the V segment lost 4 bases, leaving 5 bases of the junction unmatched. Germline values: CDR1 SQVTM, CDR2 ANQGSEA. The CDR3 has 12 residues. The CDR3 protein is CSVGRGGGEQYF. The CDR3 coding sequence is TGCAGCGTTGGGCGGGGGGGCGGAGAGCAGTACTTC.

The CDR3 DNA follows: TGTGCCAGCTCACCATATCGGGACACGAACACTGAAGCTTTCTTT. This gives the protein CASSPYRDTNTEAFF. The chain recombines TRBV18 with TRBJ1-1, with D maybe TRBD1 (6 bases). Germline-derived CDR1 and CDR2 are KGHSH and LQKENI. V was clipped by 2 bases and J by 1 base, with 11 bases between them. This CDR3 is 15 amino acids long.

This clone appeared once. This chain connects TRBV9 to TRBJ2-1; possibly TRBD1 for D (5 bases). Trimming stripped 2 bases from V and 9 bases from J, with 12 bases between. The CDR3 is 13 residues long. Germline V gene sequence: CDR1 SGDLS, CDR2 YYNGEE. Written as DNA, the CDR3 is TGTGCCAGCAGCGTCATTGTAGGGGCTGAGCAGTTCTTC. Its protein product is CASSVIVGAEQFF. The whole variable domain, filled in from reference TRBV9 and TRBJ2-1, reads DSGVTQTPKHLITATGQRVTLRCSPRSGDLSVYWYQQSLDQGLQFLIQYYNGEERAKGNILERFSAQQFPDLHSELNLSSLELGDSALYFCASSVIVGAEQFFGPGTRLTVL.

Remarks on this clone: One junction end does not reproduce the germline sequence, and a read error may be involved. This sample includes further DNA sequences coding for the same CDR3. The chain is built from TRBV10-3 and TRBJ1-6; D uncertain. Looked up from germline, CDR1 is ENHRY and CDR2 is SYGVKD. The length of the CDR3 is 15 residues. The CDR3 region is CAISDGKRDNSPLHF. CDR3 in DNA: TGTGCCATCAGTGATGGGAAGAGGGATAATTCCCCCCTCCACTTT.

The chain is built from TRBV28 and TRBJ2-3, with 11 bases lining up with TRBD2. Trimming removed 7 bases from V and 5 bases from J; junction bases left unmatched: 5. The CDR3 is made up of 14 amino acids. The V gene's germline CDR1 is MDHEN and CDR2 SYDVKM. CDR3 in amino acids: CASKIAGGGDTQYF. CDR3 bases: TGTGCCAGCAAAATAGCGGGGGGGGGAGATACGCAGTATTTT.

The V gene is TRBV4-1, the J gene TRBJ2-3, with 11 bases matching TRBD2. The CDR3 runs to 18 residues. J gave up 3 bases and V 8 bases, and 16 bases lay outside the gene matches. Per the germline V gene, CDR1 is MGHRA and CDR2 is YSYEKL. The CDR3 loop is CASGVLAGVRGGTDTQYF. CDR3 nucleotide sequence: TGCGCCAGCGGCGTACTAGCGGGAGTTAGGGGCGGGACAGATACGCAGTATTTT.

This clone has a single count. The rearrangement links TRBV18 to TRBJ2-4, with D perhaps TRBD1 (5 bases). The CDR3 runs to 18 residues. Germline lookup yields CDR1 KGHSH and CDR2 LQKENI. Trimming took off 4 bases at V and 0 bases at J, with 19 bases between the two ends. CDR3 nucleotide sequence: TGTGCCAGCTCACGGTTCGGAGACAGAGCTTTAGCCAAAAACATTCAGTACTTC. Residues: CASSRFGDRALAKNIQYF.

The chain combines TRBV7-2 with TRBJ2-2; D uncertain. The V gene lost 1 base and the J gene lost 4 bases, with 10 bases spanning the gap. The V gene's germline CDR1 is SGHTA and CDR2 FQGNSA. This CDR3 has 15 residues. The CDR3 sequence is CASSLVAAGTGELFF. The CDR3 bases are TGTGCCAGCAGCTTAGTGGCAGCAGGCACCGGGGAGCTGTTTTTT.

V usage is TRBV4-3 and J usage is TRBJ2-1; 8 nucleotides line up with TRBD2. From germline, CDR1 is LGHNA and CDR2 YSLEER. The CDR3 is 15 amino acids. The junction had 2 bases not matched to a gene; V was cut back by 0 bases and J by 4 bases. The CDR3 spells CASSQDSGAYNEQFF. CDR3 DNA sequence: TGCGCCAGCAGCCAAGATAGCGGGGCATACAATGAGCAGTTCTTC.

V gene TRBV11-3 combines with J gene TRBJ2-7, with TRBD1 as a possible D gene (5 bases). Germline V gives CDR1 SGHNT, CDR2 YENEEA. This CDR3 is built from 15 residues. V was trimmed by 4 bases and J by 0 bases, leaving 13 bases between them. CDR3 sequence (DNA): TGTGCCAGCAGCTCACGGGCAGGGCACTCCTACGAGCAGTACTTC. Its protein is CASSSRAGHSYEQYF.